Shown below are 18 T cell receptor beta chains from a single sample sequenced in a study of CD8+CD57+ T cells in acquired aplastic anemia. Genomic DNA, the template, was used for profiling of the TCR beta VDJ and CDR3. TCRdb reanalysed the reads using MiXCR and keeps one entry per CDR3 protein. This table holds about 270,000 distinct CDR3 sequences, about 56% found once. The sample taken for sequencing was sorted CD4+, CD8+, or CD8+CD57+ T cells (not recorded which) from PBMCs. These receptors all come from a human donor with severe aplastic anemia or a healthy control (not recorded which).

The CDR3 sequence is CATSDGQGATEAFF. CDR3 bases: TGTGCCACCAGTGATGGACAGGGGGCCACTGAAGCTTTCTTT. The chain recombines TRBV24-1 with TRBJ1-1; TRBD1 matches at 11 bases. Germline V gene lookup returns CDR1 KGHDR and CDR2 SFDVKD. J was trimmed by 4 bases and V by 3 bases; bases with no gene match: 0. The CDR3 has 14 amino acids.

This clonotype occurred many times. The genes are TRBV20-1 and TRBJ2-2, with 9 bases identical to TRBD1. CDR3 length: 16 residues. V was pared by 5 bases and J by 6 bases, with 13 bases of the junction left unmatched. The germline V gene encodes CDR1 DFQATT and CDR2 SNEGSKA (reference sequence). CDR3 DNA sequence: TGCAGTGCTGACCCGGGGACAGGGAATTCCCCCGGGGAGCTGTTTTTT. It encodes CSADPGTGNSPGELFF.

The table lists this clonotype with many counts. The genes are TRBV9 and TRBJ1-1; perhaps TRBD1 as D (6 bases). CDR3 length equals 17 residues. Germline values: CDR1 SGDLS, CDR2 YYNGEE. V was pared by 0 bases and J by 5 bases, with 20 bases between. CDR3 in DNA: TGTGCCAGCAGCGTAGACCCCGTTGAGGGGGTTCGGACTGAAGCTTTCTTT. Its translation: CASSVDPVEGVRTEAFF.

With respect to this clonotype: Since no conserved phenylalanine or tryptophan closes the CDR3, a read error is the likely cause. The gene calls are TRBV6-5 and TRBJ1-3; no definite D call. In germline, CDR1 is MNHEY, CDR2 SVGAGI. The CDR3 is 14 residues long. CDR3 DNA: TGTGCCAGCAGTCCCTCCTCTGCGGGAATCACCATATATCTT. It specifies CASSPSSAGITIYL.

Notes on this clonotype: This may come from a read error, since a much larger clone is one base off. The chain couples TRBV6-2 or TRBV6-3 to TRBJ2-7; no definite D call. The CDR3 loop spans 17 amino acids. CDR1 and CDR2 from the germline V gene are MNHEY and SVGEGT. CDR3 in DNA: TGTGCCAGCAGTTACTCTCCAGCGAGGCGAAGCTCCTACGAGCAGCACTTC. Its protein product is CASSYSPARRSSYEQHF.

With regard to this clonotype: The CDR3 ends on some other residue instead of the conserved phenylalanine or tryptophan, so this is likely a read error. No DNA is shown, since the ends of the CDR3 on it are uncertain; the CDR3 is the one TCRdb lists. The chain carries TRBV7-2 and TRBJ2-1; the table's D gene call, TRBD2, was not cross checked with the DNA. The CDR3 region is 15 residues in length, termini included. Germline V gene data show CDR1 as SGHTA and CDR2 as FQGNSA. The CDR3 sequence: CASSLTAGGPSSEFS.

This chain joins TRBV5-1 and TRBJ1-4; TRBD1 is a possible D gene (6 bases). The germline V and J ends were trimmed by 0 bases and 8 bases, with 11 bases remaining between them. The length of the CDR3 is 14 residues. Germline V gene data show CDR1 as SGHRS and CDR2 as YFSETQ. The CDR3 nucleotides read TGCGCCAGCAGCTTGGCCGGGGGGCTCGAAAAACTGTTTTTT. Translated: CASSLAGGLEKLFF. Using reference TRBV5-1 and TRBJ1-4 for the parts outside the CDR3, the full variable domain is KAGVTQTPRYLIKTRGQQVTLSCSPISGHRSVSWYQQTPGQGLQFLFEYFSETQRNKGNFPGRFSGRQFSNSRSEMNVSTLELGDSALYLCASSLAGGLEKLFFGSGTQLSVL.

CDR3 in DNA: TGTGCCACCAATATACGCGAGACAGGGGTTGGTGGCTACACCTTC. This gives the protein CATNIRETGVGGYTF. The chain links TRBV2 to TRBJ1-2; 8 bases are shared with TRBD1. V lost 10 bases to trimming and J lost 7 bases; unmatched junction nucleotides: 17. This CDR3 comprises 15 residues. Germline values: CDR1 SNHLY, CDR2 FYNNEI.

The chain has TRBV12-3 or TRBV12-4 and TRBJ2-2, with TRBD2 as a possible D gene (6 bases). V dropped 5 bases and J dropped 6 bases, with 16 bases sitting between them. This CDR3 is built from 15 residues. CDR3 coding DNA: TGTGCCAGCAGTCGTAGCGGCGCAGAGGCCGGGGAGCTGTTTTTT. It yields the protein CASSRSGAEAGELFF.

The J gene is TRBJ2-3, the V gene TRBV20-1, with D possibly TRBD1 on 7 matching bases. Trimming took off 5 bases at V and 5 bases at J, with 17 bases between the two ends. CDR1 is DFQATT and CDR2 is SNEGSKA in the germline V gene (reference sequence). The CDR3 runs 14 residues. The CDR3 here is CSAPNRGGGDTQYF. CDR3 in DNA: TGCAGTGCTCCTAACAGGGGAGGAGGAGATACGCAGTATTTT.

This clonotype was found many times. This sequence joins TRBV20-1 and TRBJ2-3; 10 nucleotides line up with TRBD2. The CDR3 is made up of 18 amino acids. Germline assignment: CDR1 DFQATT and CDR2 SNEGSKA (reference sequence). The V and J ends lost 1 base and 5 bases, in that order; junction bases with no gene match: 15. Here the CDR3 DNA reads TGCAGTGCTAGAGGGGCCAGCGGGGGGGCAAAATCTATAGATACGCAGTATTTT. It yields the protein CSARGASGGAKSIDTQYF.

This clonotype has at least ten counts. This chain connects TRBV7-3 to TRBJ2-3; a weak D match, TRBD1 (6 bases). Germline loops: CDR1 SGHTA, CDR2 FQGTGA. The CDR3 is 18 residues long. Trimming cost V 5 bases and J 3 bases, with 24 bases left between them. DNA of the CDR3: TGTGCCAGCAGCCCCGTCGCGGGCCAAGGGGGTGGTACAGATACGCAGTATTTT. It yields the protein CASSPVAGQGGGTDTQYF.

The chain combines TRBV19 with TRBJ2-2; perhaps TRBD2 as D (6 bases). Per the germline V gene, CDR1 is LNHDA and CDR2 is SQIVND (reference sequence). Trimming cost V 7 bases and J 4 bases, with 19 bases left between them. CDR3 length: 16 amino acids. The CDR3 sequence is CASTRSGGAGTGELFF. The CDR3 DNA sequence: TGTGCCAGTACTAGGTCCGGGGGAGCGGGCACCGGGGAGCTGTTTTTT.

The chain carries TRBV5-6 and TRBJ1-1, with D possibly being TRBD1 (5 bases). Trimming left V 4 bases short and J 5 bases short, with 12 bases between. The CDR3 consists of 13 residues. Per the germline V gene, CDR1 is SGHDT and CDR2 is YYEEEE. CDR3 protein: CASSGDSATEAFF. The CDR3 coding sequence is TGTGCCAGCAGCGGGGACTCAGCGACTGAAGCTTTCTTT.

The V call is TRBV6-5, the J call TRBJ2-3; D is ambiguous. Trimming stripped 2 bases from V and 0 bases from J, with 12 bases between. The V gene's germline CDR1 is MNHEY and CDR2 SVGAGI. The CDR3 loop spans 16 amino acids. The CDR3 region is CASSYPWGTSTDTQYF. CDR3 sequence (DNA): TGTGCCAGCAGTTACCCGTGGGGTACGAGCACAGATACGCAGTATTTT.

This clonotype was found once. This chain uses TRBV5-1 with TRBJ2-3, with 11 positions matching TRBD2. V lost 4 bases to trimming and J lost 3 bases; unmatched junction nucleotides: 10. CDR3 size: 17 residues. Germline V gene lookup returns CDR1 SGHRS and CDR2 YFSETQ. This chain's CDR3 is CASSQLTSGDGTDTQYF. The CDR3, as DNA: TGCGCCAGCAGCCAGTTGACTAGCGGGGATGGGACAGATACGCAGTATTTT.

V and J are TRBV29-1 and TRBJ2-5; D remains unclear. This CDR3 is 10 amino acids long. V lost 4 bases to trimming and J lost 4 bases, with 4 bases between them. Germline V gene sequence: CDR1 SQVTM, CDR2 ANQGSEA. CDR3: CSVVAETQYF. The CDR3 nucleotides read TGCAGCGTTGTTGCAGAGACCCAGTACTTC.

This clonotype came up a few times. As DNA, the CDR3 is TGTGCCAGCACGAGGCAGGGGTTCGGCACAGATACGCAGTATTTT. Its translation: CASTRQGFGTDTQYF. The chain couples TRBV13 to TRBJ2-3; D possibly corresponds to TRBD1 (6 bases). This CDR3 contains 15 residues. Germline lookup yields CDR1 PRHDT and CDR2 FYEKMQ (reference sequence). Trimming left V 7 bases short and J 1 base short, with 15 bases between.